One T cell receptor beta chain is described in this entry. Genes and germline come from the mouse. The read ends 1 residue before the CDR3 terminus; that terminus is restored from the germline J gene. These data come from a study of tissue T cells after allogeneic stem cell transplantation. The CDR3 sequence is 12 residues long. Looked up from germline, CDR1 is SGHSN and CDR2 is HYEKVE. The V gene lost 4 bases and the J gene lost 4 bases, with 9 bases spanning the gap. Libraries were prepared by immunoSEQ multiplex PCR; TCRdb keeps only in-frame clonotypes and omits some of them. The profile shows over 45,000 clones, about 73% of them singletons.

This receptor was taken from a pool of C57BL/6 mice in good health. This rearrangement joins TRBV12-1 to TRBJ1-2; no reliable D call. The sequenced sample consisted of sorted cells pooled from one or two spleens. Incomplete CDR3 DNA: TGTGCCAGCTCCCCGGGCGCCTCCGACTACACC. It encodes CASSPGASDYT. The entire CDR3 is CASSPGASDYTF.